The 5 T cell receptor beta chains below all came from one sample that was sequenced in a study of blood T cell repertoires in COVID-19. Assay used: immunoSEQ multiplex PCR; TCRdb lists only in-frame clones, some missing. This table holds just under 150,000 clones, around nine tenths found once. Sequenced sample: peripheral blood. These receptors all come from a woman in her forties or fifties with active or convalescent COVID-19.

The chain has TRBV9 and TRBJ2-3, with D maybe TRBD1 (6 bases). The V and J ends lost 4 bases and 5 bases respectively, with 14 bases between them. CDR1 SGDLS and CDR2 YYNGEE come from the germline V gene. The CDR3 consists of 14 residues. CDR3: CASSTTGIRDTQYF. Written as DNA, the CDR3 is TGTGCCAGCAGCACTACAGGGATACGAGATACGCAGTATTTT.

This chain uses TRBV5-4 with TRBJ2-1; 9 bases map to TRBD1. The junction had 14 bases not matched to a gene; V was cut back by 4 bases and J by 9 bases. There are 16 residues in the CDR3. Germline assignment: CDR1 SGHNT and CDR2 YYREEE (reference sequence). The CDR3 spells CASSLPGTGRRGEQFF. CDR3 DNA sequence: TGTGCCAGCAGCCTTCCCGGGACAGGGAGGAGAGGTGAGCAGTTCTTC. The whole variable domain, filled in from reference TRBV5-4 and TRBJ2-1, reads ETGVTQSPTHLIKTRGQQVTLRCSSQSGHNTVSWYQQALGQGPQFIFQYYREEENGRGNFPPRFSGLQFPNYSSELNVNALELDDSALYLCASSLPGTGRRGEQFFGPGTRLTVL.

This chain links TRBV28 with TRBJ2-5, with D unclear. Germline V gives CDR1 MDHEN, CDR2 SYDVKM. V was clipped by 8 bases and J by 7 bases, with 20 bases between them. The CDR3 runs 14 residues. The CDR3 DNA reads TGTGCCAGCCAGACGACGCGAAAGCTAGGGACCCAGTACTTC. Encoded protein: CASQTTRKLGTQYF.

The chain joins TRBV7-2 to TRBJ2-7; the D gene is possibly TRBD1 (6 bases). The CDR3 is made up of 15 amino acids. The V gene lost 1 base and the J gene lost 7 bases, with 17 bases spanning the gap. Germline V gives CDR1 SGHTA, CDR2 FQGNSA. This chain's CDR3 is CASSLVQGPILEQYF. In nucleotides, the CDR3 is TGTGCCAGCAGCTTAGTGCAGGGGCCTATTCTTGAGCAGTACTTC.

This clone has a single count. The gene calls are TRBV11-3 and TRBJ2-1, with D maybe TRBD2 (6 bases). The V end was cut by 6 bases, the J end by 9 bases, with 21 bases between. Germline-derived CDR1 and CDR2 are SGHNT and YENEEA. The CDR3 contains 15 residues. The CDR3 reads CASSPEPGSPGEQFF. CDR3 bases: TGTGCCAGCAGTCCAGAACCCGGGAGCCCGGGTGAGCAGTTCTTC.